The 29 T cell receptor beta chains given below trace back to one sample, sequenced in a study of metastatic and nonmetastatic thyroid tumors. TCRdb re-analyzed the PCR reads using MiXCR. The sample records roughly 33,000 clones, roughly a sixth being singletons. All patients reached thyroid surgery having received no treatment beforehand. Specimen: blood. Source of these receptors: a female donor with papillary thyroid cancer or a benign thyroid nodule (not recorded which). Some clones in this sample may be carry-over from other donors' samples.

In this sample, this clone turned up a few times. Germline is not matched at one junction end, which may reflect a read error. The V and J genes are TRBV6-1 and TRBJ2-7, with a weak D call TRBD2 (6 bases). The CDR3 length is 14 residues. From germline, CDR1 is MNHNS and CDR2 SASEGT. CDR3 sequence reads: CASSELPGRYEHYF. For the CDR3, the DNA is TGTGCCAGCAGTGAACTTCCAGGGAGGTACGAGCATTACTTC.

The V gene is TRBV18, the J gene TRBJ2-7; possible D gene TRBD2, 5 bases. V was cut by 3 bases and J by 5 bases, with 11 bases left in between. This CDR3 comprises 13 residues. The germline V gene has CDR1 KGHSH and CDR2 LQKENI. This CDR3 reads CASSPGIGNEQYF. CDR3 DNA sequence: TGTGCCAGCTCACCGGGAATCGGGAACGAGCAGTACTTC.

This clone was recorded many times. The CDR3 sequence is CASSPDINQPQHF. As DNA, the CDR3 is TGTGCCAGCAGTCCGGACATCAATCAGCCCCAGCATTTT. This rearrangement joins TRBV2 to TRBJ1-5; possibly TRBD1 for D (5 bases). CDR3 length: 13 amino acids. Germline V gene lookup returns CDR1 SNHLY and CDR2 FYNNEI. V was trimmed by 5 bases and J by 3 bases, leaving 8 bases between them. The whole variable domain, remainder taken from reference TRBV2 and TRBJ1-5, is EPEVTQTPSHQVTQMGQEVILRCVPISNHLYFYWYRQILGQKVEFLVSFYNNEISEKSEIFDDQFSVERPDGSNFTLKIRSTKLEDSAMYFCASSPDINQPQHFGDGTRLSIL.

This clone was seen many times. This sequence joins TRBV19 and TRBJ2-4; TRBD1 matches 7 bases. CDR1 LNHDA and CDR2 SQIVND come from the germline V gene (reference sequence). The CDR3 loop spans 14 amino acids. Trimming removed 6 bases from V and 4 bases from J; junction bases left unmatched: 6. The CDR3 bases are TGTGCCAGTAGAAATCGACAGGGTAAAAACATTCAGTACTTC. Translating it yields CASRNRQGKNIQYF.

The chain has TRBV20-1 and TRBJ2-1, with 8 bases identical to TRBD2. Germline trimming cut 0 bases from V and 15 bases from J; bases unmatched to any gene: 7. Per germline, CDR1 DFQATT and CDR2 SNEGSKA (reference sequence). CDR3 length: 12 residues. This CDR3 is CSARDRRLAWFF. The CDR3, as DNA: TGCAGTGCTAGAGATCGGAGACTAGCGTGGTTCTTC.

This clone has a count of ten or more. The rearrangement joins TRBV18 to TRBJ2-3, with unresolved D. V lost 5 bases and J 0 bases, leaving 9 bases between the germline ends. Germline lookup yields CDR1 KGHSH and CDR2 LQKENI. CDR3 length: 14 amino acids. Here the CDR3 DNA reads TGTGCCAGCTCAAAAATCGAAAGCACAGATACGCAGTATTTT. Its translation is CASSKIESTDTQYF.

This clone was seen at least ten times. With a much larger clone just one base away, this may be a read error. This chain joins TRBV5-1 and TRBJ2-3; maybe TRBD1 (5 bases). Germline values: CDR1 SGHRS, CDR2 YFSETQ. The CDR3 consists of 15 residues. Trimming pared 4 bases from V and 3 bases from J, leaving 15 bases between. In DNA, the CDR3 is TGCGCCAGCAGCCTAAGGGGTCTGTATACAGATACGCAGTATTTT. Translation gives CASSLRGLYTDTQYF.

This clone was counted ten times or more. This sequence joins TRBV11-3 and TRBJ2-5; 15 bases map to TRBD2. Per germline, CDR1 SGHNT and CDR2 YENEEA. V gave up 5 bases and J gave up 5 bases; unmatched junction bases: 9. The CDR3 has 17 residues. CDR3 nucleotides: TGTGCCAGCAGCCTAGGACTAGCGGGAGGGATCCTCGAGACCCAGTACTTC. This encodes CASSLGLAGGILETQYF.

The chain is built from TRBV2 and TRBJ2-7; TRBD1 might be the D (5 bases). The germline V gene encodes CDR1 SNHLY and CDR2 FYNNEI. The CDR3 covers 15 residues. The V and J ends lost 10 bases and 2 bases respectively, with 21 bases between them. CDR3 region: CATQEVTVRPYEQYF. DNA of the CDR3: TGTGCCACCCAAGAAGTGACAGTGCGCCCCTACGAGCAGTACTTC.

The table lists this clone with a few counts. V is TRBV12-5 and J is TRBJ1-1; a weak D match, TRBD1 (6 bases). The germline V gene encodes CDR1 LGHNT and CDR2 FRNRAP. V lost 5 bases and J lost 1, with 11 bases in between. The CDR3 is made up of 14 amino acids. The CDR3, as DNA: TGTGCTAGTGGTCCATGGGGGCCGAACACTGAAGCTTTCTTT. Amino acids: CASGPWGPNTEAFF.

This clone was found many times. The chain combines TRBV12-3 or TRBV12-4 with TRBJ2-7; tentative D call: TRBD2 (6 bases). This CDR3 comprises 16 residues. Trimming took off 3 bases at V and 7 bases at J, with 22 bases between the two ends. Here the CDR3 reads CASSLRVLGGTREQYF. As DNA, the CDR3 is TGTGCCAGCAGTTTGAGAGTTCTCGGTGGGACTCGAGAGCAGTACTTC.

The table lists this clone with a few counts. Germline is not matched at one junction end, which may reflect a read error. CDR3 loop: CASSSKSTTNTESFF. The DNA of the CDR3 is TGTGCCAGCAGTTCCAAGTCGACGACTAACACTGAATCTTTCTTT. J is TRBJ1-1 and V is TRBV6-5; D is unclear. Per germline, CDR1 MNHEY and CDR2 SVGAGI. The CDR3 has 15 residues.

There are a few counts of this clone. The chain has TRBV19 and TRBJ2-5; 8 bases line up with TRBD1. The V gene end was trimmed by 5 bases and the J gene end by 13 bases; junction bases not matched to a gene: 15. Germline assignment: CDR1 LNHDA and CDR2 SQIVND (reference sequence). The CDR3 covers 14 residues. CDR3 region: CASSFRDRIETRYF. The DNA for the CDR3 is TGTGCCAGTAGTTTCCGGGACAGGATAGAGACACGGTACTTC.

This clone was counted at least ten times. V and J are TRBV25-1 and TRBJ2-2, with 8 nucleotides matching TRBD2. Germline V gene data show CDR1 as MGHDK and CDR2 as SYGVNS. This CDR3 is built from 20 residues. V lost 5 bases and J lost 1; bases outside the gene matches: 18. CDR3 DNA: TGTGCCAGCAGTCCCCCCAAATTTGGGCGCACTAGCGGGAACACCGGGGAGCTGTTTTTT. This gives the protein CASSPPKFGRTSGNTGELFF.

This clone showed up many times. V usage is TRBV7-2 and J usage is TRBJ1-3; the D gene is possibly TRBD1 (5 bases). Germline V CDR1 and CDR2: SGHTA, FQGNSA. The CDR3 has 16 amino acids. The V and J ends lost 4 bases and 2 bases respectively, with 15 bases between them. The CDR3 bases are TGTGCCAGCAGCTCCAGGGCTAAAAATCCTGGAAACACCATATATTTT. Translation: CASSSRAKNPGNTIYF.

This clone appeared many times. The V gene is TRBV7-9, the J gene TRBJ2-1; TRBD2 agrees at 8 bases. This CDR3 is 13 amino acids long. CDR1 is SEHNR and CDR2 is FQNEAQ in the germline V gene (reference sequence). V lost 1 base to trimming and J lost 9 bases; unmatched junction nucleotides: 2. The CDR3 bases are TGTGCCAGCAGCTTAGTAGCGGGATCTGAGCAGTTCTTC. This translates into CASSLVAGSEQFF.

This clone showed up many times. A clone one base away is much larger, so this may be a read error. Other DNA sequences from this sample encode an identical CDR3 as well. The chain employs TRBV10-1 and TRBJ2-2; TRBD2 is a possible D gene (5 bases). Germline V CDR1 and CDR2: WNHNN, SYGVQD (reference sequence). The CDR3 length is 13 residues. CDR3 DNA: TGCGCCAGCAGAGACGGGAACACCGGGGAGCTGTTTTTC. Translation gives CASRDGNTGELFF.

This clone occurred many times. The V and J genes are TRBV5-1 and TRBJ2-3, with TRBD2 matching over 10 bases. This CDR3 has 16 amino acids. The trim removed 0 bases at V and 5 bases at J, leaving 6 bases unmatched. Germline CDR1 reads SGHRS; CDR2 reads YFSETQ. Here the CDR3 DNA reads TGCGCCAGCAGCTTGGAAGTAGCGGGAGGCCTAGATACGCAGTATTTT. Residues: CASSLEVAGGLDTQYF.

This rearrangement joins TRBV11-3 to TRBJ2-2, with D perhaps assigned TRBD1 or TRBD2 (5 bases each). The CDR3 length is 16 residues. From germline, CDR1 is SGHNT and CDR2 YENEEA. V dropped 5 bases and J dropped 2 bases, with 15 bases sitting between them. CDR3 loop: CASSEDGGSNTGELFF. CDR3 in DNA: TGTGCCAGCAGCGAAGATGGGGGATCTAACACCGGGGAGCTGTTTTTT.

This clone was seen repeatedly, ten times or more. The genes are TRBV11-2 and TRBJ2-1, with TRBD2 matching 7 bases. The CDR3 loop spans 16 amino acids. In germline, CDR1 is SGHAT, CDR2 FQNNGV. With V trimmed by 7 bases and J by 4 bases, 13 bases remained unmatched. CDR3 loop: CASTDSGGGIYNEQFF. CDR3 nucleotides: TGTGCCAGCACCGACTCCGGGGGAGGGATTTACAATGAGCAGTTCTTC.

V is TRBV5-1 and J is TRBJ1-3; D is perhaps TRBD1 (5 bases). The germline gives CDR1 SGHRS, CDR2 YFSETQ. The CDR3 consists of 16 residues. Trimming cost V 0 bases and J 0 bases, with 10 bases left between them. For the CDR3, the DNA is TGCGCCAGCAGCTTGGGGGGCTCTTCCTCTGGAAACACCATATATTTT. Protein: CASSLGGSSSGNTIYF.

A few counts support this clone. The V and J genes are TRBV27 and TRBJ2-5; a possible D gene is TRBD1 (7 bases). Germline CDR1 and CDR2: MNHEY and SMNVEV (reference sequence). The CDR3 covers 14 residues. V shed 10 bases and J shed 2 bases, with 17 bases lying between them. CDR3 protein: CATGPGGLQETQYF. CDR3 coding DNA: TGTGCCACCGGGCCAGGGGGGTTACAAGAGACCCAGTACTTC.

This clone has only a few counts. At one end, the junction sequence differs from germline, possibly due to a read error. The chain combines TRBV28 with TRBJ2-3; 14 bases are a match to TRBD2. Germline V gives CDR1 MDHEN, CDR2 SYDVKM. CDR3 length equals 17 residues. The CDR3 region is CVSSNRGLAGVPGTQYF. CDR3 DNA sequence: TGTGTCAGCAGCAACCGGGGACTAGCGGGAGTGCCAGGTACGCAGTATTTT.

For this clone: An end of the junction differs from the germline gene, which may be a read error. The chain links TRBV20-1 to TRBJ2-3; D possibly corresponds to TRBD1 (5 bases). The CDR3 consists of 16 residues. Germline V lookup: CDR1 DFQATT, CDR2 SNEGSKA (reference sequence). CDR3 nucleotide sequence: TGCAGTGCTAGAGATCGGTTGGCGTGGGGCACAGATAAGCAGTATTTT. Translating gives CSARDRLAWGTDKQYF.

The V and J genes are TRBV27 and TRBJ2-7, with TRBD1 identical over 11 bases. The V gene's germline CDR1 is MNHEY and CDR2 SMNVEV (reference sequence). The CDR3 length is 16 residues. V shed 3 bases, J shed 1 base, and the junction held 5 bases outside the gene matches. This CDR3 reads CASSFYRDRGSYEQYF. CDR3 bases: TGTGCCAGCAGTTTTTACCGGGACAGGGGGTCCTACGAGCAGTACTTC.

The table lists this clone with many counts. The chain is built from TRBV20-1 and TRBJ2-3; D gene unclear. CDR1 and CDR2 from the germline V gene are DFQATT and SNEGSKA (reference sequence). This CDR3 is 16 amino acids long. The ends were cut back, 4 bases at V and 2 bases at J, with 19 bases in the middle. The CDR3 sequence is CSATPRSGGYTDTQYF. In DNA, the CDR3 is TGCAGTGCTACTCCCCGCTCAGGCGGATACACAGATACGCAGTATTTT.

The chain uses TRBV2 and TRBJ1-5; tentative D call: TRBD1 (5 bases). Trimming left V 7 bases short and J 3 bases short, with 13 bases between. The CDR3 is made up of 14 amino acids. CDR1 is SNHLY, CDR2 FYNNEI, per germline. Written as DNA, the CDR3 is TGTGCCAGCATGTGGCAGGGTGTCAATCAGCCCCAGCATTTT. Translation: CASMWQGVNQPQHF.

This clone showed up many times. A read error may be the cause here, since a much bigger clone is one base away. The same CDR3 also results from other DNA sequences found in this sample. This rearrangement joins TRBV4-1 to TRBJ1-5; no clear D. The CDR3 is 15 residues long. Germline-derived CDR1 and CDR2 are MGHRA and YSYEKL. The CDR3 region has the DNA TGCGCCAGCGGCCAAGATATCAGAGCCGATCAGCCCCAGCATTTT. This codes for CASGQDIRADQPQHF.

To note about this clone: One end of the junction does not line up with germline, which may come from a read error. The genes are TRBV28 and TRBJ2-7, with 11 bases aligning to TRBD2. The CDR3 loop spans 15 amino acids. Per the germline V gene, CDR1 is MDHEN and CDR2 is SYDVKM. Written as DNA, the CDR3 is TGTGCCAGCAGCCAAGAAGGGACTAGCGGTTTACGGAAAAACTTC. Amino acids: CASSQEGTSGLRKNF. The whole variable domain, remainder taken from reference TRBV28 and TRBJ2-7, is DVKVTQSSRYLVKRTGEKVFLECVQDMDHENMFWYRQDPGLGLRLIYFSYDVKMKEKGDIPEGYSVSREKKERFSLILESASTNQTSMYLCASSQEGTSGLRKNFGPGTRLTVT.